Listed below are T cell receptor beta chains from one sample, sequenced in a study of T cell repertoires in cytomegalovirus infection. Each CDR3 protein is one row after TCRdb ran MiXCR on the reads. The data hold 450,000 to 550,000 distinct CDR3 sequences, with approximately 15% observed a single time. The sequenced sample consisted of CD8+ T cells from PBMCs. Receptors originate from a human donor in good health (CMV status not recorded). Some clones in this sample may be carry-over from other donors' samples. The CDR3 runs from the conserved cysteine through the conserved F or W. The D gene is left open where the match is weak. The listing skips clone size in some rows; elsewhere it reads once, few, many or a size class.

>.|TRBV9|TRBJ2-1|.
CASSVVDSTNEQFF
TGTGCCAGCAGCGTAGTGGACTCGACGAATGAGCAGTTCTTC
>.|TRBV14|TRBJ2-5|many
CASSQDGSGLRGETQYF
TGTGCCAGCAGCCAAGATGGGTCCGGGCTACGGGGAGAGACCCAGTACTTC
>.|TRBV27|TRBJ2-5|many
CASSLSPSGTQYF
TGTGCCAGCAGTTTATCCCCGTCGGGAACCCAGTACTTC
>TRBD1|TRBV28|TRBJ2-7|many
CASTQGQGVEEQYF
TGTGCCAGCACCCAAGGACAGGGTGTGGAAGAGCAGTACTTC
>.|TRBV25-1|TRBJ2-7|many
CASSGLVQGGSYEQYF
TGTGCCAGCAGTGGGTTAGTCCAGGGGGGCTCCTACGAGCAGTACTTC
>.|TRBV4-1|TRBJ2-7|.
CASSQAQQAGYSYEQYF
TGCGCCAGCAGCCAAGCCCAACAGGCGGGGTACTCCTACGAGCAGTACTTC
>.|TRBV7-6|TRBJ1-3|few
CASSTTTSSGNTIYF
TGTGCCAGCAGCACTACGACAAGCTCTGGAAACACCATATATTTT
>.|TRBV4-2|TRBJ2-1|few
CASSQEGGLHNEQFF
TGTGCCAGCAGCCAAGAAGGGGGACTCCACAATGAGCAGTTCTTC
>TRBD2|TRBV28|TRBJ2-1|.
CASSAMRTSGRARGYEQFF
TGTGCCAGCAGTGCAATGCGGACTAGCGGGAGGGCCAGGGGGTATGAGCAGTTCTTC
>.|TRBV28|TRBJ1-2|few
CASSPLGTANYGYTF
TGTGCCAGCAGTCCCCTCGGCACGGCTAACTATGGCTACACCTTC
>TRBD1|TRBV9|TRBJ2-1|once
CASSKPRDSSYNEQFF
TGTGCCAGCAGCAAACCCCGGGACAGCTCCTACAATGAGCAGTTCTTC
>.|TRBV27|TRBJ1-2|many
CASSLEVGSDYGYTF
TGTGCCAGCAGTTTGGAAGTGGGGAGCGACTATGGCTACACCTTC